These 14 T cell receptor beta chains came from one sample sequenced in a study of blood T cell repertoires in COVID-19. Measured with immunoSEQ multiplex PCR; TCRdb has only the in-frame clones, and not every one. The sample records 95,000 to 100,000 clones, roughly 89% being singletons. Input material: peripheral blood. These receptors were obtained from a human donor with COVID-19, enrolled during active disease. The donor label of this sample is uncertain.

The V gene is TRBV27, the J gene TRBJ1-6; D is undetermined. Germline V lookup: CDR1 MNHEY, CDR2 SMNVEV (reference sequence). The CDR3 has 14 amino acids. V was pared by 4 bases and J by 0 bases, with 4 bases between. The CDR3: CASSSTSYNSPLHF. The CDR3 region has the DNA TGTGCCAGCAGTTCTACCTCCTATAATTCACCCCTCCACTTT.

This clone was picked up one time. The V and J genes are TRBV27 and TRBJ1-6; TRBD1 might be the D (6 bases). With 3 bases removed from V and 6 bases from J, the gap between germline ends came to 9 bases. This CDR3 contains 14 residues. CDR1 and CDR2 (germline): MNHEY, SMNVEV (reference sequence). The CDR3 DNA is TGTGCCAGCAGTTTGTTACAGGGTAATTCACCCCTCCACTTT. Translated: CASSLLQGNSPLHF.

The V gene is TRBV12-3 or TRBV12-4, the J gene TRBJ2-7; TRBD2 might be the D (6 bases). V lost 3 bases and J lost 5, with 11 bases in between. The CDR3 is made up of 13 amino acids. As DNA, the CDR3 is TGTGCCAGCAGTTTCGGCGGGGCCAACGAGCAGTACTTC. It is translated as CASSFGGANEQYF.

This chain links TRBV5-4 with TRBJ2-7; maybe TRBD2 (7 bases). The length of the CDR3 is 16 residues. Trimming took 4 bases from V and 3 from J, leaving 20 bases between them. The germline V gene has CDR1 SGHNT and CDR2 YYREEE (reference sequence). CDR3 nucleotide sequence: TGTGCCAGCAGCCCCCGGAGGGGGGCGGGGGTCTACGAGCAGTACTTC. As protein: CASSPRRGAGVYEQYF.

This clone was found many times. This chain joins TRBV7-3 and TRBJ2-2; D possibly corresponds to TRBD2 (6 bases). Trimming removed 5 bases from V and 8 bases from J, with 15 bases in between. CDR1 SGHTA and CDR2 FQGTGA come from the germline V gene. CDR3 length equals 14 residues. CDR3 protein: CASSPLGGTGELFF. Here the CDR3 DNA reads TGTGCCAGCAGCCCCCTCGGGGGTACGGGGGAGCTGTTTTTT.

V usage is TRBV7-3 and J usage is TRBJ2-2, with a tentative D call TRBD2 (7 bases). With 5 bases removed from V and 2 bases from J, the gap between germline ends came to 15 bases. The CDR3 contains 16 residues. Germline assignment: CDR1 SGHTA and CDR2 FQGTGA. Here the CDR3 DNA reads TGTGCCAGCAGCGCAAACGCGGGGGCAAACACCGGGGAGCTGTTTTTT. As protein: CASSANAGANTGELFF.

V and J are TRBV5-6 and TRBJ1-2; D is perhaps TRBD1 (5 bases). The germline V and J ends were trimmed by 7 bases and 1 base, with 11 bases remaining between them. CDR1 is SGHDT and CDR2 is YYEEEE in the germline V gene. The CDR3 is 13 amino acids. CDR3 bases: TGTGCCAGCGCGCGACAGTATAACTATGGCTACACCTTC. It translates to CASARQYNYGYTF.

This clone was picked up one time. This sequence joins TRBV7-2 and TRBJ2-2; D call uncertain. The length of the CDR3 is 16 residues. CDR1 is SGHTA and CDR2 is FQGNSA in the germline V gene. Between the trimmed V and J ends, which lost 0 bases and 2 bases, there was a span of 10 bases. This chain's CDR3 is CASSLAMGFNTGELFF. DNA for the CDR3: TGTGCCAGCAGCTTAGCGATGGGCTTTAACACCGGGGAGCTGTTTTTT. Drawing the rest from reference TRBV7-2 and TRBJ2-2, the complete variable domain is GAGVSQSPSNKVTEKGKDVELRCDPISGHTALYWYRQSLGQGLEFLIYFQGNSAPDKSGLPSDRFSAERTGGSVSTLTIQRTQQEDSAVYLCASSLAMGFNTGELFFGEGSRLTVL.

Only a few counts were recorded for this clone. This chain joins TRBV2 and TRBJ2-3; 8 positions agree with TRBD1. Germline V lookup: CDR1 SNHLY, CDR2 FYNNEI. With V trimmed by 7 bases and J by 0 bases, 9 bases remained unmatched. This CDR3 is 16 amino acids long. Here the CDR3 reads CASKVRQGTSTDTQYF. The CDR3 DNA sequence: TGTGCCAGCAAAGTTAGACAGGGGACTAGCACAGATACGCAGTATTTT.

The chain couples TRBV7-9 to TRBJ2-2; 8 positions agree with TRBD1. CDR1 and CDR2 from the germline V gene are SEHNR and FQNEAQ (reference sequence). With 4 bases clipped from V and 5 bases from J, the junction kept 12 bases outside the gene matches. The CDR3 spans 17 residues. Written as DNA, the CDR3 is TGTGCCAGCAGCTATGGCAGGGGGCGGTTAAAAACCGGGGAGCTGTTTTTT. Translating it yields CASSYGRGRLKTGELFF.

The V call is TRBV10-1, the J call TRBJ2-2; 7 bases map to TRBD1. The CDR3 extends over 15 amino acids. Germline V lookup: CDR1 WNHNN, CDR2 SYGVQD (reference sequence). After removal of 6 bases from V and 4 bases from J, the junction contained 8 bases not matched to a gene. CDR3 in amino acids: CASREDRAGTGELFF. The CDR3 nucleotides are TGCGCCAGCAGAGAAGACAGGGCGGGCACCGGGGAGCTGTTTTTT.

This rearrangement joins TRBV6-6 to TRBJ2-2; TRBD1 is a possible D gene (7 bases). V dropped 4 bases and J dropped 8 bases, with 17 bases sitting between them. This CDR3 spans 15 amino acids. Looked up from germline, CDR1 is MNHNY and CDR2 is SVGAGI (reference sequence). In DNA form, the CDR3 reads TGTGCCAGCAGTTGGGGGCAGGGGGAGGTTGGGGAGCTGTTTTTT. Protein product: CASSWGQGEVGELFF.

V is TRBV3-1 (or the pseudogene TRBV3-2) and J is TRBJ1-1; no reliable D call. The CDR3 spans 12 residues. The V end was cut by 0 bases, the J end by 8 bases, with 7 bases between. Per germline, CDR1 LGHDT and CDR2 YNNKEL (reference sequence). This CDR3 is CASSQDGREAFF. The CDR3 DNA follows: TGTGCCAGCAGCCAAGACGGGAGGGAAGCTTTCTTT.

V is TRBV29-1 and J is TRBJ1-2; 7 positions agree with TRBD1. CDR1 and CDR2 (germline): SQVTM, ANQGSEA. V lost 8 bases to trimming and J lost 7 bases; unmatched junction nucleotides: 10. This CDR3 is 12 amino acids long. CDR3 sequence: CSSRQGPVGYTF. DNA for the CDR3: TGCAGCTCACGACAGGGTCCGGTTGGCTACACCTTC.